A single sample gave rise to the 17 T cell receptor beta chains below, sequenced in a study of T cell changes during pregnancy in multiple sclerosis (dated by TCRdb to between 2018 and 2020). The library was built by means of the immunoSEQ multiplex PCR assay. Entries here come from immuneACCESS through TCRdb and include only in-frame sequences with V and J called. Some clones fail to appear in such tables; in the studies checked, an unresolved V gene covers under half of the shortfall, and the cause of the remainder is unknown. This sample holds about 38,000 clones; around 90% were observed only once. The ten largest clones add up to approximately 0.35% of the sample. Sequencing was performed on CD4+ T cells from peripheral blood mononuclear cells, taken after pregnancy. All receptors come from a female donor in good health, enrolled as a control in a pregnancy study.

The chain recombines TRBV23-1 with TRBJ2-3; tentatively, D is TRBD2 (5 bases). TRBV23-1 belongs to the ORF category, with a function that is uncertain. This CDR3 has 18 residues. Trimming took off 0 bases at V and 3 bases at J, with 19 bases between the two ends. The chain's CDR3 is CASSQSPVGLRRTDTQYF. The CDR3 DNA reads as TGCGCCAGCAGTCAATCCCCTGTAGGTCTTCGGAGGACAGATACGCAGTATTTT.

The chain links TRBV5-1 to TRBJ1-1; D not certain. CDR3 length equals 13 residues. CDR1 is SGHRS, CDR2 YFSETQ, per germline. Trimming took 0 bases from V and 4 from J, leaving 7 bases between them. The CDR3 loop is CASSLGGSTEAFF. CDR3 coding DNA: TGCGCCAGCAGCTTGGGTGGTAGCACTGAAGCTTTCTTT.

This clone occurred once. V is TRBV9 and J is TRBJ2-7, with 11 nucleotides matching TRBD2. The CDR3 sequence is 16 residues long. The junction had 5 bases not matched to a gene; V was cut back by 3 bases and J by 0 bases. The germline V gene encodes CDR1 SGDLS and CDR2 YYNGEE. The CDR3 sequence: CASSAAGTSGSYEQYF. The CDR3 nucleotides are TGTGCCAGCAGCGCTGCCGGGACTAGCGGCTCCTACGAGCAGTACTTC. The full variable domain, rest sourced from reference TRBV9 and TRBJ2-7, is DSGVTQTPKHLITATGQRVTLRCSPRSGDLSVYWYQQSLDQGLQFLIQYYNGEERAKGNILERFSAQQFPDLHSELNLSSLELGDSALYFCASSAAGTSGSYEQYFGPGTRLTVT.

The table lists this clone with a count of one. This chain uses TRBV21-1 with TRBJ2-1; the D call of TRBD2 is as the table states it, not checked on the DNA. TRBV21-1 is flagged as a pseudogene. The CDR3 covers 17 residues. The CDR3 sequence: CASSNIAGGRFMDEQFF. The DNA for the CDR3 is TGTGCCAGCAGCAACATAGCGGGGGGGAGGTTTATGGATGAGCAGTTCTTC.

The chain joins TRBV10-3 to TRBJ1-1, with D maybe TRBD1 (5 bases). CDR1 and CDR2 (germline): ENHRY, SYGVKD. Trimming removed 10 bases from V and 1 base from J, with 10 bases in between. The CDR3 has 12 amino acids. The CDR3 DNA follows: TGTGCCACTTGGGACTCGAACACTGAAGCTTTCTTT. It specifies CATWDSNTEAFF.

This CDR3 reads CASSLGTGQETQYF. In DNA, the CDR3 is TGTGCCAGCAGCTTAGGGACAGGGCAAGAGACCCAGTACTTC. This chain uses TRBV7-6 with TRBJ2-5, with 8 bases that match TRBD1. The V segment lost 1 base and the J segment 2 bases; nucleotides outside the gene matches: 0. The CDR3 covers 14 residues. Germline V gene lookup returns CDR1 SGHVS and CDR2 FNYEAQ.

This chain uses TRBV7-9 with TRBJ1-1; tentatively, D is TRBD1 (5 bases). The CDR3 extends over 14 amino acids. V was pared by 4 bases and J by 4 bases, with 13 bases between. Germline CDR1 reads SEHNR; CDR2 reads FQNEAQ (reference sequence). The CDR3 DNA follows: TGTGCCAGCAGCTCGGGGGGTGGGAGCACTGAAGCTTTCTTT. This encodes CASSSGGGSTEAFF.

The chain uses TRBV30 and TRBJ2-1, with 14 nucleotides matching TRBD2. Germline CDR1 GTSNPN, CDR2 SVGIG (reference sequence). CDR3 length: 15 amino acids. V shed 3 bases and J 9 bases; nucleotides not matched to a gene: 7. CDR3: CAWSRLAGGPGEQFF. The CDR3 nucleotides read TGTGCCTGGAGCCGACTAGCGGGAGGGCCCGGTGAGCAGTTCTTC. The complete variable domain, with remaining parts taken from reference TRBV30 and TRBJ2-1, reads SQTIHQWPATLVQPVGSPLSLECTVEGTSNPNLYWYRQAAGRGLQLLFYSVGIGQISSEVPQNLSASRPQDRQFILSSKKLLLSDSGFYLCAWSRLAGGPGEQFFGPGTRLTVL.

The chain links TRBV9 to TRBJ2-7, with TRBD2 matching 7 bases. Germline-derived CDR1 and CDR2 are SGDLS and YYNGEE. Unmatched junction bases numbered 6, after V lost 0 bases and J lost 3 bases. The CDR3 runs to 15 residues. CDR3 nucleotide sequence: TGTGCCAGCAGCGTAGGTGACGCGGGAGTCTACGAGCAGTACTTC. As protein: CASSVGDAGVYEQYF. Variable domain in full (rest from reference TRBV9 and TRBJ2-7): DSGVTQTPKHLITATGQRVTLRCSPRSGDLSVYWYQQSLDQGLQFLIQYYNGEERAKGNILERFSAQQFPDLHSELNLSSLELGDSALYFCASSVGDAGVYEQYFGPGTRLTVT.

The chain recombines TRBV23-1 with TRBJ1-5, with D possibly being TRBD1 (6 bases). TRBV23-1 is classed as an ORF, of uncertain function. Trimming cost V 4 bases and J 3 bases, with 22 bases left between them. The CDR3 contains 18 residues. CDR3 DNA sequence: TGCGCCAGCAGTCTGAGGTATCTGGACAGCAACTTCAATCAGCCCCAGCATTTT. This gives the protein CASSLRYLDSNFNQPQHF.

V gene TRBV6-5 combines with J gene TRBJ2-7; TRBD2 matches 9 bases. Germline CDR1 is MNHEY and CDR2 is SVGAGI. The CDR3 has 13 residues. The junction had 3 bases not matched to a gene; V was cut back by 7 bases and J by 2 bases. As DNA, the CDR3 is TGTGCCAGCATAGCGGGAGTCACCTACGAGCAGTACTTC. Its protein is CASIAGVTYEQYF.

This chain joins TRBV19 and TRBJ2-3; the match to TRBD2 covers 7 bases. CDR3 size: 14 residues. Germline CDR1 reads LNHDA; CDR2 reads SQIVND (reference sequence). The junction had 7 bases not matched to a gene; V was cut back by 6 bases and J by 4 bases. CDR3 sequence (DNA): TGTGCCAGTAGGGCTAGCGGAAATTCAGATACGCAGTATTTT. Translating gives CASRASGNSDTQYF.

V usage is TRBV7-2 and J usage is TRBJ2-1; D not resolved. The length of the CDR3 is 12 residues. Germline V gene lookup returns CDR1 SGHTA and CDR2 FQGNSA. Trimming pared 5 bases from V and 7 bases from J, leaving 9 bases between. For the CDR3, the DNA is TGTGCCAGCAGCCGCTCTAGGAATGAGCAGTTCTTC. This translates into CASSRSRNEQFF.

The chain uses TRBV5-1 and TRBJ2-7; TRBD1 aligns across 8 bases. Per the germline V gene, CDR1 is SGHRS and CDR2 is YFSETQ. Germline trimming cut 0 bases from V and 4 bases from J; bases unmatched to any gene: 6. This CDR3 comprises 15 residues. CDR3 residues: CASSLDQGARYEQYF. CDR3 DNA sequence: TGCGCCAGCAGCTTGGATCAGGGGGCGAGATACGAGCAGTACTTC.

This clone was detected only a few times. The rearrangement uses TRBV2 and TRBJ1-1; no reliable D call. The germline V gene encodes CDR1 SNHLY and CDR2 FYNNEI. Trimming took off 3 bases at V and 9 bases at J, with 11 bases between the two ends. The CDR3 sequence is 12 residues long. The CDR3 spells CASSDSGMKAFF. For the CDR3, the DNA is TGTGCCAGCAGTGATTCGGGGATGAAAGCTTTCTTT.

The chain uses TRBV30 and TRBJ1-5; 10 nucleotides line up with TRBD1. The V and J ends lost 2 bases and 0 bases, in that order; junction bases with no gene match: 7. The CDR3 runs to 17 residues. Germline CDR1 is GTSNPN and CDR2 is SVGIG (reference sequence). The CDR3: CAWSRDRGPNSNQPQHF. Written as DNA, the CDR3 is TGTGCCTGGAGTCGGGACAGGGGCCCCAATAGCAATCAGCCCCAGCATTTT.

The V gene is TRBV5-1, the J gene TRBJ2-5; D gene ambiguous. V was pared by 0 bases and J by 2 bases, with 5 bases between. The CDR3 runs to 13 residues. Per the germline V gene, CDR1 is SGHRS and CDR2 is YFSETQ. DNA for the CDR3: TGCGCCAGCAGCTTGGACAATCAAGAGACCCAGTACTTC. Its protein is CASSLDNQETQYF.